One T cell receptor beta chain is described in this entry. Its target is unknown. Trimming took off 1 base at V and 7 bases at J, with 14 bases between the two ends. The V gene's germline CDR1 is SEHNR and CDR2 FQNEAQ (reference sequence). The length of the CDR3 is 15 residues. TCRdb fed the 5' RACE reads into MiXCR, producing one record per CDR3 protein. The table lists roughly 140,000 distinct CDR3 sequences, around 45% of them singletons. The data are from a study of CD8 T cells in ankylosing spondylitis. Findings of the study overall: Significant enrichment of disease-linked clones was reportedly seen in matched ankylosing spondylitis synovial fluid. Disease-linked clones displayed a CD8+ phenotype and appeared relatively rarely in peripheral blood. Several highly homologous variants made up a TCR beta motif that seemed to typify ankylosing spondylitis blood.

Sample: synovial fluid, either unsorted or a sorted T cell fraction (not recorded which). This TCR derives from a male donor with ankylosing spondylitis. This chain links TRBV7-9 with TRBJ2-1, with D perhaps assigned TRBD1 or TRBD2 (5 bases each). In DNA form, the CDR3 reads TGTGCCAGCAGCTTAGTTTTGGGGGTTTGGAATGAGCAGTTCTTC. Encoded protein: CASSLVLGVWNEQFF.